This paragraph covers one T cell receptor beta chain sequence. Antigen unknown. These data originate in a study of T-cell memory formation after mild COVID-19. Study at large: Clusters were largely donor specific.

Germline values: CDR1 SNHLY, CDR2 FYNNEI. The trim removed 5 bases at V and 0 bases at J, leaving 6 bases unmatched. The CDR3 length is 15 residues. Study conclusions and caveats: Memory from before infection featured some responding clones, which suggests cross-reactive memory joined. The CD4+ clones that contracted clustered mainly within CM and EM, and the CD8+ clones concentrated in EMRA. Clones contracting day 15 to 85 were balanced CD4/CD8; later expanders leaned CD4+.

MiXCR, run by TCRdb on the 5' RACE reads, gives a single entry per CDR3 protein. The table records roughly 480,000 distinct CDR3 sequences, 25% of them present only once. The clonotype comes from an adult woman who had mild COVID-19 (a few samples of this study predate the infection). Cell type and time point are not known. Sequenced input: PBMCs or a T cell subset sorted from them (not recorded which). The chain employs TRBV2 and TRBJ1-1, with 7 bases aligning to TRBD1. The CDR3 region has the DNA TGTGCCAGCAGTCCCAGGGGACAGATGAACACTGAAGCTTTCTTT. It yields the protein CASSPRGQMNTEAFF.